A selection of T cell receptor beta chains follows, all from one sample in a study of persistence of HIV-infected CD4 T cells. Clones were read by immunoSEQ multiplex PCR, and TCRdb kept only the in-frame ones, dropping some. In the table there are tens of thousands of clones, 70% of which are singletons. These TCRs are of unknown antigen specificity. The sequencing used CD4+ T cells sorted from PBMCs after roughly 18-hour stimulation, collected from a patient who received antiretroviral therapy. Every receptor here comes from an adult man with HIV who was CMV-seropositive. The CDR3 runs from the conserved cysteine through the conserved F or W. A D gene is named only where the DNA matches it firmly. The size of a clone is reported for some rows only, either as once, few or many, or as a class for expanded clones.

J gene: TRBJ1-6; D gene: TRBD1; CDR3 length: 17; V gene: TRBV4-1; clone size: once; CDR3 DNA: TGCGCCAGCAGCCTGGACAGGTACCGCGGGGAACCCTCACCCCTCCACTTT; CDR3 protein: CASSLDRYRGEPSPLHF
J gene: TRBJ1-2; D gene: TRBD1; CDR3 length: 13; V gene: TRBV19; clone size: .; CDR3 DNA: TGTGCCAGTAGTCGGGACAGAGACTATGGCTACACCTTC; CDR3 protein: CASSRDRDYGYTF
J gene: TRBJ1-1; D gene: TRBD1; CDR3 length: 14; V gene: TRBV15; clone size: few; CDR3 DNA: TGTGCCACCAGCAGAGGGACAGGGAACACTGAAGCTTTCTTT; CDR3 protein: CATSRGTGNTEAFF
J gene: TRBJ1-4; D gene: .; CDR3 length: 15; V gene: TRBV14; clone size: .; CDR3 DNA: TGTGCCAGCAGCCAAGATAGACAGTCGAATGAAAAACTGTTTTTT; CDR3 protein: CASSQDRQSNEKLFF
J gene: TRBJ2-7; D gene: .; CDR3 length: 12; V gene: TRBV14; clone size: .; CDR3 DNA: TGTGCCAGCAGCCCCCAAGGCAACGAGCAGTACTTC; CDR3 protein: CASSPQGNEQYF
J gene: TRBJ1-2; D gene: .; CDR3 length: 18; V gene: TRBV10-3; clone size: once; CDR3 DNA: TGTGCCATCAGCACGGGAGGCCTTTTCGACGACACTAACTATGGCTACACCTTC; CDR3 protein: CAISTGGLFDDTNYGYTF
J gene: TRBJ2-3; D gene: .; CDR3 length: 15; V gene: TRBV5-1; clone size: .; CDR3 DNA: TGCGCCAGCAGCTTGACAGTCTTGAGCACAGATACGCAGTATTTT; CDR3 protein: CASSLTVLSTDTQYF
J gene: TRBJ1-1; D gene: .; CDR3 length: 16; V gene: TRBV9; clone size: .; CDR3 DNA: TGTGCCAGCAGCGTAGTACAGGGTGGTAGGGGCACTGAAGCTTTCTTT; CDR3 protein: CASSVVQGGRGTEAFF
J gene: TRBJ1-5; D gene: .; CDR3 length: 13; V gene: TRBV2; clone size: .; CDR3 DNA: TGTGCCAGCAGCCAAGGGGGAAATCAGCCCCAGCATTTT; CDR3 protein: CASSQGGNQPQHF
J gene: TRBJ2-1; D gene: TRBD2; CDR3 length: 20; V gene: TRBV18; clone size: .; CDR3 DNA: TGTGCCAGCTCACCAACGCGAGCGGGGGGCCTTCATAGCTCCTACAATGAGCAGTTCTTC; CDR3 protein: CASSPTRAGGLHSSYNEQFF
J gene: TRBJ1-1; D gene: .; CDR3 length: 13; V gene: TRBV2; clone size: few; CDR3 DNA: TGTGCCAGCAGTGCCGAGGGGAACACTGAAGCTTTCTTT; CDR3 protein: CASSAEGNTEAFF
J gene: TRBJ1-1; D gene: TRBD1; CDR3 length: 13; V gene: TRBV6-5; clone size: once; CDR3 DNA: TGTGCCAGCAGTTACAGGGGGCGCCCAGAAGCTTTCTTT; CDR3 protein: CASSYRGRPEAFF
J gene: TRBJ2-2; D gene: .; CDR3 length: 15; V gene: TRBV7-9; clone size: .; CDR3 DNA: TGTGCCAGCAGCCTGGCTGCGGGGAACACCGGGGAGCTGTTTTTT; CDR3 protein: CASSLAAGNTGELFF
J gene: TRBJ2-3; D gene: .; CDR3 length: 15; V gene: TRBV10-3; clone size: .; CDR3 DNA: TGTGCCATCAGTGAGCCTTTACAGGGCACAGATACGCAGTATTTT; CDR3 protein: CAISEPLQGTDTQYF
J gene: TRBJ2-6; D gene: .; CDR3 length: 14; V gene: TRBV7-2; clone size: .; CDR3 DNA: TGTGCCAGCAGCGCTTTGGGAGGGGCCAACGTCCTGACTTTC; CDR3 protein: CASSALGGANVLTF
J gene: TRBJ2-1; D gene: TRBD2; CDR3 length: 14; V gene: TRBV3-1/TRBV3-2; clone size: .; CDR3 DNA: TGTGCCAGCAGCCCCTCGGCGGGGGGGCTAGGTGAGTTCTTC; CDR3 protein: CASSPSAGGLGEFF
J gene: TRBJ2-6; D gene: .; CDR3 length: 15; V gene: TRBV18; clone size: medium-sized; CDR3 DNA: TGTGCCAGCTCTGGGTCGGGGCCTGGGGCCAACGTCCTGACTTTC; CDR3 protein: CASSGSGPGANVLTF
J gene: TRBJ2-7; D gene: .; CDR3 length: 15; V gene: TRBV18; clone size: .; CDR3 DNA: TGTGCCAGCTCACCACCGGGCCAAGGGGTGGGGGATCAGTACTTC; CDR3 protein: CASSPPGQGVGDQYF
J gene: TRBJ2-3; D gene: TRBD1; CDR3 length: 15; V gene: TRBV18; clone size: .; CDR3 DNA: TGTGCCAGCTCAGCTACAGGGGGCGACGGAGATACGCAGTATTTT; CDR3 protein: CASSATGGDGDTQYF
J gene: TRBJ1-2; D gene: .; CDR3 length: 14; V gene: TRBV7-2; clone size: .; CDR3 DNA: TGTGCCAGCAGCCCATATTTGGTGGATAGAGGCTACACCTTC; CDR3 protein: CASSPYLVDRGYTF
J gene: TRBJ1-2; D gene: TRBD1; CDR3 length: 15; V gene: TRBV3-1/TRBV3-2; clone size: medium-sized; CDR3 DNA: TGTGCCAGCAGCCAAGAATTCCAGGGGGGATATGGCTACACCTTC; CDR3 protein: CASSQEFQGGYGYTF
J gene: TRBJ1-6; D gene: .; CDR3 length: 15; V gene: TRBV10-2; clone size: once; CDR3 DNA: TGCGCCAGCAGCGCAGAAGGGCAGGGAAATTCACCCCTCCACTTT; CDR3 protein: CASSAEGQGNSPLHF
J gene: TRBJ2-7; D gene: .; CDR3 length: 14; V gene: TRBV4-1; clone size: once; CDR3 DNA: TGCGCCAGTTCTCCAAGCGACAGCCCCTACGAGCAGTACTTC; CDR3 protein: CASSPSDSPYEQYF
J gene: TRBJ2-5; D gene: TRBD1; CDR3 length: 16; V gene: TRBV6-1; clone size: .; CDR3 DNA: TGTGCCAGCAGTGAGGGGAGTCCCGGGACAGGTGGGACCCAGTACTTC; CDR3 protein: CASSEGSPGTGGTQYF
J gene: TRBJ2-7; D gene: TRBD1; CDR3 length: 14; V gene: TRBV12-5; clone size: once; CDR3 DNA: TGTGCTAGTGGTTCAGACAGGGGCCGCCACGAGCAGTACTTC; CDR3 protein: CASGSDRGRHEQYF
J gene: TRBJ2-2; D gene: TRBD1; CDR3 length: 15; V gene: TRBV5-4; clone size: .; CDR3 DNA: TGTGCCAGCAGCCTACAGGGGCACAACACCGGGGAGCTGTTTTTT; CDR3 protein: CASSLQGHNTGELFF
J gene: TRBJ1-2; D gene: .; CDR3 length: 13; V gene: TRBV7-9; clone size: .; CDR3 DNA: TGTGCCAGCAGCTTAGGGGAGGTTTATGGCTACACCTTC; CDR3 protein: CASSLGEVYGYTF
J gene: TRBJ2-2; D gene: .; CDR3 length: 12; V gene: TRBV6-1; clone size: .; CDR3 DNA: TGTGCCAGCAGTGAAGTTGCCGGGGAGCTGTTTTTT; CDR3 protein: CASSEVAGELFF
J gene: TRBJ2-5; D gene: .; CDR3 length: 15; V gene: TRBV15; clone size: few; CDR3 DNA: TGTGCCACCAGCAGAGAGGGCAACCCTCAAGAGACCCAGTACTTC; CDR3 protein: CATSREGNPQETQYF
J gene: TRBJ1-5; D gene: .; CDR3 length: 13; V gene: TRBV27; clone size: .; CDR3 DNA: TGTGCCAGCAGCACTCGAAGCAATCAGCCCCAGCATTTT; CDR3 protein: CASSTRSNQPQHF
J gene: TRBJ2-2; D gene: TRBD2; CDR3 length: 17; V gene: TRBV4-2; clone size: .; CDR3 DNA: TGTGCCAGCAGCCAAGGGGGACTAGCGGGGGGCCCCGGGGAGCTGTTTTTT; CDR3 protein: CASSQGGLAGGPGELFF
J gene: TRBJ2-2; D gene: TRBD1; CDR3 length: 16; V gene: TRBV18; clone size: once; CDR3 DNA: TGTGCCAGCTCACCGACAGGGGGCGTGAGGACCGGGGAGCTGTTTTTT; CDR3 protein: CASSPTGGVRTGELFF
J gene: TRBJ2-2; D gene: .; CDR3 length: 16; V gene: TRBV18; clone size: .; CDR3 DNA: TGTGCCAGCTCACCGTCCGGGACCGCGATCACCGGGGAGCTGTTTTTT; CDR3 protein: CASSPSGTAITGELFF
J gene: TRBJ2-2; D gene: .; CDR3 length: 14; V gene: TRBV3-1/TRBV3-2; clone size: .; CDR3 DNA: TGTGCCAGCAGCCACAGTAGTTATTCCGGGGAGCTGTTTTTT; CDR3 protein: CASSHSSYSGELFF
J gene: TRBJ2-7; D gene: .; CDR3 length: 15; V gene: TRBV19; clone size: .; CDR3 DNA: TGTGCCAGTAGCTTATCGGATGGTAGCTCCTACGAGCAGTACTTC; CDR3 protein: CASSLSDGSSYEQYF
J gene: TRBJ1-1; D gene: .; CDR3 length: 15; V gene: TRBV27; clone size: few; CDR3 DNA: TGTGCCAGCATACTTAGGGGCACAATGAACACTGAAGCTTTCTTT; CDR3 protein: CASILRGTMNTEAFF
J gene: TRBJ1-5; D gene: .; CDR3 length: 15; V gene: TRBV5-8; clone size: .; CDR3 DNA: TGTGCCAGCAGCGCCGGGGAAGCCAGGAATCAGCCCCAGCATTTT; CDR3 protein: CASSAGEARNQPQHF
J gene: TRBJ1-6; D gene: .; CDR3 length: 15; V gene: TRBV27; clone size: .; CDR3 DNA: TGTGCCAGCAGTTTAACCGGGAACCATAATTCACCCCTCCACTTT; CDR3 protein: CASSLTGNHNSPLHF
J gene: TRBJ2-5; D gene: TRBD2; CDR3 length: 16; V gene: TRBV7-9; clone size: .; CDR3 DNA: TGTGCCAGCAGCCCCCGGGCGGGGGGGCCGGGAGAGACCCAGTACTTC; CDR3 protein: CASSPRAGGPGETQYF
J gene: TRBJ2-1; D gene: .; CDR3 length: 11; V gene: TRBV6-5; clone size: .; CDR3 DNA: TGTGCCAGCAGTTCCTTGACTGAGCAGTTCTTC; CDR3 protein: CASSSLTEQFF
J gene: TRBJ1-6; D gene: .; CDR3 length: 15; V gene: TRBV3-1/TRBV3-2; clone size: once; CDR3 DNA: TGTGCCAGCAGCCCGCATGACTCCTATAATTCACCCCTCCACTTT; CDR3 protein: CASSPHDSYNSPLHF
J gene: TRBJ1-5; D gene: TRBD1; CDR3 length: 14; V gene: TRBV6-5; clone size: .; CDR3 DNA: TGTGCCACCGGTCACAGGGGCGATCGACAGCCCCAGCATTTT; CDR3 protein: CATGHRGDRQPQHF
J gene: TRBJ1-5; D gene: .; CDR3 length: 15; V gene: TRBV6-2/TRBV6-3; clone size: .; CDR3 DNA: TGTGCCAGCAGTTACTTTGGACAGCTCAATCAGCCCCAGCATTTT; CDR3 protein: CASSYFGQLNQPQHF
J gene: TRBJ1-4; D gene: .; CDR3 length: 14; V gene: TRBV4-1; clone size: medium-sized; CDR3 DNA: TGCGCCAGCAGCCTCTACGGTAGTAATGAAAAACTGTTTTTT; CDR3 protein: CASSLYGSNEKLFF
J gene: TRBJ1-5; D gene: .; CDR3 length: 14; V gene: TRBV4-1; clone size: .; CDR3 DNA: TGCGCCAGCAGCCAAGGCCCCCTAAATCAGCCCCAGCATTTT; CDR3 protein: CASSQGPLNQPQHF
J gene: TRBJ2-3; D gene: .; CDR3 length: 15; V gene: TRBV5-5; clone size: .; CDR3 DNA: TGTGCCAGCAGCTTGCTGGGGGCCAGGACAGATACGCAGTATTTT; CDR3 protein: CASSLLGARTDTQYF
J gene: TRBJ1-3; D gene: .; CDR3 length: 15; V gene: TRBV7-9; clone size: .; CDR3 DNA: TGTGCCAGCAGCTTAGTGGGGGTATCTGGAAACACCATATATTTT; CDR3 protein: CASSLVGVSGNTIYF
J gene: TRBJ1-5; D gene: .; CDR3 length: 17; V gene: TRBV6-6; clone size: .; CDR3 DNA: TGTGCCAGCAGTCCCCTCTACTCAGGGACCAGCAATCAGCCCCAGCATTTT; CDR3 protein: CASSPLYSGTSNQPQHF
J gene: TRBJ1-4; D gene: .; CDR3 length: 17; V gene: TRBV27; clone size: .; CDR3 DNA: TGTGCCAGCACCTCGTCAGGGAGCTCAACCCGGGGGGTAAAACTGTTTTTT; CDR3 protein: CASTSSGSSTRGVKLFF
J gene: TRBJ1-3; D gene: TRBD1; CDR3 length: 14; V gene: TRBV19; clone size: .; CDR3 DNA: TGTGCCGCGGGACAGGGGGCTTCTGGAAACACCATATATTTT; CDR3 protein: CAAGQGASGNTIYF
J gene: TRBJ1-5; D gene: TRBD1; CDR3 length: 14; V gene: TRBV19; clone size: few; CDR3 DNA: TGTGCCAGTAGTCCGCGACAGGGGAATCAGCCCCAGCATTTT; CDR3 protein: CASSPRQGNQPQHF
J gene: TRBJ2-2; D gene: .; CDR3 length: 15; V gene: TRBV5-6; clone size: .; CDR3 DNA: TGTGCCAGCAGCGTACAGGGAAGGAACACCGGGGAGCTGTTTTTT; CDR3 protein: CASSVQGRNTGELFF